Presented here are 15 T cell receptor beta chains from one specimen sequenced in a study of beta chain features in type 1 diabetes. The whole isolated RNA underwent reverse transcription, so sequencing captured expressed TCRB transcripts. The method was immunoSEQ multiplex PCR; TCRdb's version includes in-frame clones alone and lacks a portion of them. The data contain 100,000 to 150,000 clones, 17% of them seen just once; the ten biggest clones take up 2.6%. The antigens for these receptors are not known. Study-level points and caveats: Among all four CD4+ subsets, Type 1 diabetes patients had TCRB CDR3s that were moderately but significantly shorter.

Sequencing used central memory CD4+ T cells from blood. The receptors here all came from a man younger than 35 with type 1 diabetes.

The chain joins TRBV18 to TRBJ2-1; D not certain. Germline assignment: CDR1 KGHSH and CDR2 LQKENI. CDR3 size: 13 residues. Trimming shortened V by 2 bases and J by 5 bases, and 7 bases separated the two germline ends. CDR3 residues: CASSPWRNNEQFF. CDR3 nucleotide sequence: TGTGCCAGCTCACCATGGAGAAACAATGAGCAGTTCTTC.

This chain connects TRBV5-1 to TRBJ2-1; D unresolved. Germline V gives CDR1 SGHRS, CDR2 YFSETQ. The CDR3 contains 13 residues. Trimming stripped 4 bases from V and 4 bases from J, with 9 bases between. In DNA, the CDR3 is TGCGCCAGCAGCCCCTACGCTTACAATGAGCAGTTCTTC. Its protein product is CASSPYAYNEQFF. The entire variable domain, with the rest obtained from reference TRBV5-1 and TRBJ2-1, is as follows: KAGVTQTPRYLIKTRGQQVTLSCSPISGHRSVSWYQQTPGQGLQFLFEYFSETQRNKGNFPGRFSGRQFSNSRSEMNVSTLELGDSALYLCASSPYAYNEQFFGPGTRLTVL.

This clone was counted many times. The chain combines TRBV21-1 with TRBJ1-3. TRBV21-1 is annotated as a pseudogene. The CDR3 spans 16 residues. The CDR3 spells CASTLRDGPSGNTIYF. In DNA form, the CDR3 reads TGTGCCAGCACCCTCCGGGACGGTCCATCTGGAAACACCATATATTTT.

The chain is built from TRBV10-2 and TRBJ2-3; D is unresolved. CDR1 is WSHSY, CDR2 SAAADI, per germline. CDR3 size: 12 residues. V gave up 1 base and J gave up 4 bases, with 3 bases separating them. CDR3 sequence: CASSEYPDTQYF. The CDR3 nucleotides are TGCGCCAGCAGTGAGTACCCAGATACGCAGTATTTT.

The genes are TRBV18 and TRBJ1-1; D possibly corresponds to TRBD1 (6 bases). The germline V gene encodes CDR1 KGHSH and CDR2 LQKENI. There are 14 residues in the CDR3. V dropped 5 bases and J dropped 1 base, with 11 bases sitting between them. CDR3 nucleotide sequence: TGTGCCAGCTCAACGTGGACAGCGAACACTGAAGCTTTCTTT. Translation gives CASSTWTANTEAFF.

This clone occurred a few times. This chain uses TRBV29-1 with TRBJ1-1, with a weak D call TRBD1 (6 bases). This CDR3 is built from 12 residues. Looked up from germline, CDR1 is SQVTM and CDR2 is ANQGSEA. The CDR3 sequence is CSYIQGGTEAFF. In nucleotides, the CDR3 is TGCAGTTACATACAAGGGGGCACTGAAGCTTTCTTT.

This clone has a handful of counts. This sequence joins TRBV5-4 and TRBJ1-1, with D perhaps TRBD1 (6 bases). V was cut by 0 bases and J by 5 bases, with 17 bases left in between. Germline CDR1 is SGHNT and CDR2 is YYREEE (reference sequence). The CDR3 runs to 16 residues. In nucleotides, the CDR3 is TGTGCCAGCAGCTTGGGGGGGTACAGGGCGAGGACTGAAGCTTTCTTT. This translates into CASSLGGYRARTEAFF.

This clone counts as medium-sized (0.01 to 0.1%). The chain links TRBV10-3 to TRBJ2-2; 13 nucleotides match TRBD2. Per the germline V gene, CDR1 is ENHRY and CDR2 is SYGVKD. CDR3 length: 16 amino acids. V lost 2 bases and J lost 4; bases outside the gene matches: 1. The CDR3: CAISETSGRATGELFF. The CDR3 bases are TGTGCCATCAGTGAGACTAGCGGGAGGGCCACCGGGGAGCTGTTTTTT.

The genes are TRBV5-1 and TRBJ1-1; 8 bases map to TRBD1. V lost 3 bases, J lost 2 bases, and 3 bases stayed unmatched. Per the germline V gene, CDR1 is SGHRS and CDR2 is YFSETQ. This CDR3 is built from 14 residues. Here the CDR3 DNA reads TGCGCCAGCAGCTGGACAGGGACAAACACTGAAGCTTTCTTT. Translated: CASSWTGTNTEAFF.

The chain recombines TRBV4-1 with TRBJ2-5; 14 nucleotides line up with TRBD2. CDR1 MGHRA and CDR2 YSYEKL come from the germline V gene. The CDR3 loop spans 18 amino acids. V lost 2 bases to trimming and J lost 5 bases; unmatched junction nucleotides: 10. DNA of the CDR3: TGCGCCAGCAGCCAAAGACTAGCGGGAGGGCCAATTGGGGAGACCCAGTACTTC. Translation: CASSQRLAGGPIGETQYF.

The chain has TRBV7-2 and TRBJ2-5; 10 bases match TRBD2. Germline V gene sequence: CDR1 SGHTA, CDR2 FQGNSA. V was clipped by 3 bases and J by 4 bases; unmatched bases: 2. This CDR3 comprises 14 residues. CDR3 nucleotides: TGTGCCAGCAGCTTCCGACTAGCGGGAGAGACCCAGTACTTC. Protein sequence: CASSFRLAGETQYF.

This clone was counted between two and nine times. The chain carries TRBV6-5 and TRBJ2-5; D not certain. The germline V gene encodes CDR1 MNHEY and CDR2 SVGAGI. The CDR3 totals 13 residues. V dropped 7 bases and J dropped 3 bases, with 12 bases sitting between them. CDR3 sequence: CASTRQGEETQYF. The CDR3 DNA reads TGTGCCAGCACCCGCCAAGGTGAAGAGACCCAGTACTTC.

This clone was seen a few times. The chain is built from TRBV7-2 and TRBJ2-1; TRBD2 aligns across 11 bases. The CDR3 is 17 residues long. Germline CDR1 SGHTA, CDR2 FQGNSA. V shed 2 bases, J shed 5 bases, and the junction held 8 bases outside the gene matches. CDR3 in amino acids: CASSLRSPGLADNEQFF. The DNA of the CDR3 is TGTGCCAGCAGCTTACGATCGCCGGGACTAGCGGACAATGAGCAGTTCTTC. The full variable domain, its missing parts supplied by reference TRBV7-2 and TRBJ2-1, is GAGVSQSPSNKVTEKGKDVELRCDPISGHTALYWYRQSLGQGLEFLIYFQGNSAPDKSGLPSDRFSAERTGGSVSTLTIQRTQQEDSAVYLCASSLRSPGLADNEQFFGPGTRLTVL.

Remarks on this clone: Other DNA sequences in this specimen translate into the identical CDR3. The chain employs TRBV20-1 and TRBJ2-1; D not certain. With 3 bases removed from V and 4 bases from J, the gap between germline ends came to 4 bases. CDR1 and CDR2 from the germline V gene are DFQATT and SNEGSKA (reference sequence). CDR3 length: 11 amino acids. Here the CDR3 reads CSASTYNEQFF. CDR3 nucleotide sequence: TGCAGTGCTAGTACTTACAATGAGCAGTTCTTC.

The CDR3 region is CASSSGTSGEDEQFF. The CDR3 DNA reads as TGTGCCAGCAGCTCCGGGACTAGCGGGGAAGATGAGCAGTTCTTC. The rearrangement uses TRBV7-9 and TRBJ2-1, with 13 bases identical to TRBD2. In germline, CDR1 is SEHNR, CDR2 FQNEAQ (reference sequence). V lost 4 bases, J lost 8 bases, and 5 bases stayed unmatched. CDR3 length: 15 amino acids.